Listed here are 23 T cell receptor beta chains from one sample, sequenced in a study of blood T cell repertoires in COVID-19. TCRdb's table, derived via immunoSEQ multiplex PCR, lists solely in-frame clones and lacks some. The profile shows some 150,000 clones, just under 85% of them singletons. What was sequenced was peripheral blood. Every receptor here comes from a woman aged 55-75 years with acute or convalescent COVID-19.

The rearrangement links TRBV7-9 to TRBJ2-5; 13 nucleotides line up with TRBD2. Germline-derived CDR1 and CDR2 are SEHNR and FQNEAQ (reference sequence). This CDR3 is built from 18 residues. V was pared by 1 base and J by 3 bases, with 8 bases of the junction left unmatched. The CDR3 loop is CASSLVTSGGLFKETQYF. For the CDR3, the DNA is TGTGCCAGCAGCTTAGTGACTAGCGGGGGGCTCTTTAAAGAGACCCAGTACTTC.

This chain joins TRBV11-2 and TRBJ2-1; 10 positions agree with TRBD2. This CDR3 comprises 15 residues. Looked up from germline, CDR1 is SGHAT and CDR2 is FQNNGV. V lost 3 bases, J lost 5 bases, and 4 bases stayed unmatched. The CDR3 is CASSFTSGTNNEQFF. The CDR3 DNA is TGTGCCAGCAGCTTCACTAGCGGGACCAACAATGAGCAGTTCTTC.

As regards this clone: The sample contains more than one DNA sequence encoding this CDR3. The chain couples TRBV28 to TRBJ1-2; D is uncertain. The CDR3 totals 12 residues. Germline CDR1 MDHEN, CDR2 SYDVKM. Trimming pared 1 base from V and 4 bases from J, leaving 4 bases between. The CDR3 is CASSLSFYGYTF. DNA of the CDR3: TGTGCCAGCAGTTTATCGTTCTATGGCTACACCTTC.

V usage is TRBV14 and J usage is TRBJ2-1; D ambiguous. CDR3 length equals 14 residues. V dropped 0 bases and J dropped 3 bases, with 6 bases sitting between them. Germline CDR1 reads SGHDN; CDR2 reads FVKESK. The CDR3 spells CASSQDRSYNEQFF. In DNA form, the CDR3 reads TGTGCCAGCAGCCAAGATCGGAGCTACAATGAGCAGTTCTTC.

V usage is TRBV24-1 and J usage is TRBJ2-3; 10 positions match TRBD1. J was trimmed by 8 bases and V by 7 bases; bases with no gene match: 17. CDR3 length: 17 amino acids. Germline loops: CDR1 KGHDR, CDR2 SFDVKD. This CDR3 is CATSDPLKGQGLGTQYF. CDR3 DNA sequence: TGTGCCACCAGCGATCCTCTGAAGGGACAGGGGTTGGGTACGCAGTATTTT.

V and J are TRBV7-8 and TRBJ2-5; D might be TRBD1 (6 bases). Looked up from germline, CDR1 is SGHVS and CDR2 is FQNEAQ. This CDR3 spans 14 amino acids. V dropped 1 base and J dropped 3 bases, with 9 bases sitting between them. The CDR3 reads CASSLGYREETQYF. As DNA, the CDR3 is TGTGCCAGCAGCTTAGGGTACAGGGAAGAGACCCAGTACTTC.

This chain links TRBV6-5 with TRBJ1-4; no reliable D call. This CDR3 is 14 amino acids long. The V end lost 5 bases, the J end lost 5 bases, and 12 bases lay between the germline ends. Germline V lookup: CDR1 MNHEY, CDR2 SVGAGI. The CDR3 spells CASSPGRSNEKLFF. The CDR3, as DNA: TGTGCCAGCAGTCCGGGTCGATCGAATGAAAAACTGTTTTTT.

The DNA for the CDR3 is TGTGCCACCGGGAGGGGGTACACAGATACGCAGTATTTT. It is translated as CATGRGYTDTQYF. V is TRBV15 and J is TRBJ2-3; TRBD2 might be the D (7 bases). Germline V gene lookup returns CDR1 LNHNV and CDR2 YYDKDF (reference sequence). Trimming pared 8 bases from V and 2 bases from J, leaving 11 bases between. The CDR3 is 13 residues long.

This rearrangement joins TRBV4-1 to TRBJ2-2, with D possibly being TRBD2 (6 bases). V lost 5 bases and J lost 1, with 20 bases in between. There are 18 residues in the CDR3. The germline V gene has CDR1 MGHRA and CDR2 YSYEKL. This CDR3 reads CASSEAANSGRNTGELFF. Here the CDR3 DNA reads TGCGCCAGCAGCGAAGCGGCAAACTCCGGGAGGAACACCGGGGAGCTGTTTTTT.

The V and J genes are TRBV7-8 and TRBJ2-2, with 9 bases aligning to TRBD1. The CDR3 spans 16 residues. The germline V gene has CDR1 SGHVS and CDR2 FQNEAQ. Trimming took 5 bases from V and 6 from J; bases not matched to a gene: 10. The DNA for the CDR3 is TGTGCCAGCAGCCCTGCCCTGGACAGGGGATCCGGGGAGCTGTTTTTT. Residues: CASSPALDRGSGELFF.

DNA of the CDR3: TGTGCCAGCTCACCCAGGGTAGACGCCACAGATACGCAGTATTTT. Translation: CASSPRVDATDTQYF. The chain couples TRBV18 to TRBJ2-3; D is perhaps TRBD1 (5 bases). From germline, CDR1 is KGHSH and CDR2 LQKENI. With 3 bases removed from V and 2 bases from J, the gap between germline ends came to 12 bases. The CDR3 is 15 amino acids.

The chain is built from TRBV4-2 and TRBJ1-4; D possibly corresponds to TRBD1 (6 bases). V gave up 2 bases and J gave up 8 bases, with 18 bases separating them. The germline V gene encodes CDR1 LGHNA and CDR2 YNFKEQ. This CDR3 has 16 amino acids. The CDR3 DNA reads TGTGCCAGCAGCCAAAGGGACCGGGACAACGGAGAAAAACTGTTTTTT. Translated: CASSQRDRDNGEKLFF.

The V and J genes are TRBV11-3 and TRBJ2-2; D gene uncertain. The length of the CDR3 is 16 residues. Looked up from germline, CDR1 is SGHNT and CDR2 is YENEEA. The V end was cut by 1 base, the J end by 0 bases, with 9 bases between. The CDR3 reads CASSLASGSNTGELFF. DNA of the CDR3: TGTGCCAGCAGCTTAGCCTCGGGTTCGAACACCGGGGAGCTGTTTTTT.

This chain connects TRBV7-3 to TRBJ2-3; TRBD2 matches at 8 bases. CDR1 is SGHTA, CDR2 FQGTGA, per germline. The junction had 4 bases not matched to a gene; V was cut back by 4 bases and J by 4 bases. CDR3 length: 14 amino acids. The CDR3 DNA reads TGTGCCAGCAGCTCTTTAGCGGGGTCAGATACGCAGTATTTT. It specifies CASSSLAGSDTQYF.

The gene calls are TRBV5-4 and TRBJ1-2; perhaps TRBD1 as D (5 bases). The CDR3 sequence is 17 residues long. Trimming pared 4 bases from V and 4 bases from J, leaving 23 bases between. The germline gives CDR1 SGHNT, CDR2 YYREEE (reference sequence). The CDR3: CASSPLGGGGTGYGYTF. CDR3 sequence (DNA): TGTGCCAGCAGCCCCCTGGGGGGAGGAGGGACGGGCTATGGCTACACCTTC.

This chain joins TRBV18 and TRBJ1-2; maybe TRBD1 (6 bases). Trimming shortened V by 2 bases and J by 3 bases, and 16 bases separated the two germline ends. The CDR3 contains 16 residues. Germline V lookup: CDR1 KGHSH, CDR2 LQKENI. CDR3 nucleotides: TGTGCCAGCTCACCATCCGGGACACTAAATTACTATGGCTACACCTTC. It translates to CASSPSGTLNYYGYTF. The full variable domain, completed using reference TRBV18 and TRBJ1-2, is NAGVMQNPRHLVRRRGQEARLRCSPMKGHSHVYWYRQLPEEGLKFMVYLQKENIIDESGMPKERFSAEFPKEGPSILRIQQVVRGDSAAYFCASSPSGTLNYYGYTFGSGTRLTVV.

The J gene is TRBJ1-6, the V gene TRBV2; D gene uncertain. From germline, CDR1 is SNHLY and CDR2 FYNNEI. The CDR3 totals 16 residues. V lost 7 bases, J lost 0 bases, and 13 bases lay in between. The CDR3 DNA reads TGTGCCAGCATTCGGGAGGTTAGCTCCTATAATTCACCCCTCCACTTT. Amino acids: CASIREVSSYNSPLHF.

This clone was observed a few times. The chain joins TRBV5-8 to TRBJ1-2; TRBD1 is a possible D gene (5 bases). This CDR3 has 14 residues. V was shortened by 3 bases and J by 4 bases, with 13 bases between the two germline ends. Germline CDR1 SGHTS, CDR2 YDEGEE. The DNA for the CDR3 is TGTGCCAGCAGCTCGGACCAGGGCGTCTATGGCTACACCTTC. Translated: CASSSDQGVYGYTF.

The chain employs TRBV14 and TRBJ1-2; 7 positions match TRBD1. The trim removed 1 base at V and 1 base at J, leaving 3 bases unmatched. CDR1 is SGHDN and CDR2 is FVKESK in the germline V gene. The CDR3 spans 15 residues. CDR3 nucleotide sequence: TGTGCCAGCAGCCAAGGGGACAGCGGTAACTATGGCTACACCTTC. Translation: CASSQGDSGNYGYTF.

The chain has TRBV2 and TRBJ2-7; D is unresolved. The CDR3 contains 16 residues. The V end was cut by 6 bases, the J end by 2 bases, with 20 bases between. From germline, CDR1 is SNHLY and CDR2 FYNNEI. CDR3 bases: TGTGCCAGCAGCCCCCACCAAGACACTCGACCCTACGAGCAGTACGTC. Translated, it gives CASSPHQDTRPYEQYV.

CDR3 nucleotides: TGTGCCAGCAGCCCGGACGGGAGCTCCTACGAGCAGTACGTC. It is translated as CASSPDGSSYEQYV. The V and J genes are TRBV6-5 and TRBJ2-7; perhaps TRBD2 as D (6 bases). The CDR3 has 14 residues. Germline V gene lookup returns CDR1 MNHEY and CDR2 SVGAGI. V lost 6 bases and J 0 bases, leaving 12 bases between the germline ends.

With regard to this clone: A junction boundary mismatches the germline segment, possibly from a read error. The chain recombines TRBV6-1 with TRBJ2-3, with 7 bases lining up with TRBD2. CDR1 and CDR2 from the germline V gene are MNHNS and SASEGT. This CDR3 is built from 14 residues. The CDR3 nucleotides read TGTGCCAGCAGTGATATGGCGGGGGTAGATATGCAGTATTTT. Protein: CASSDMAGVDMQYF.

The CDR3 bases are TGTGCCAGCAGCGACCGACAGGGGGCCCAAGAGACCCAGTACTTC. Protein product: CASSDRQGAQETQYF. The V call is TRBV28, the J call TRBJ2-5; TRBD1 aligns across 10 bases. J lost 1 base, V lost 6 bases, and 5 bases had no gene match. This CDR3 comprises 15 residues. Germline lookup yields CDR1 MDHEN and CDR2 SYDVKM.